This T cell receptor beta chain was sequenced during a study of T cells in Graves' hyperthyroidism and ophthalmopathy. This CDR3 region has 15 residues. Germline V gives CDR1 SGHVS, CDR2 FQNEAQ. In the case of this clonotype: The junction and the germline gene differ at one end; a read error may be behind it.

The CDR3 regions of TCR beta were amplified from RNA transcripts. First-round RT-PCR of the TCR CDR3 relied on the HTBI primer set. One entry per CDR3 protein results from TCRdb running MiXCR on the multiplex PCR reads. Altogether about 840,000 distinct CDR3 sequences are present, 35% to 45% being singletons, with the ten largest covering 7.5% to 9.5%. Sequencing was performed on blood. This receptor was obtained from a man in his late teens or twenties with Graves' hyperthyroidism. The chain has TRBV7-8 and TRBJ2-2; TRBD1 is a possible D gene (5 bases). This chain's CDR3 is CASSPRQRNTGELFF. CDR3 sequence (DNA): TGCGCCAGCAGCCCCCGACAGAGGAACACCGGGGAGCTGTTTTTT.